What follows is one T cell receptor beta chain and its context. This specimen belongs to a study of blood T cell repertoires in COVID-19. This CDR3 contains 15 residues. Unmatched junction bases numbered 4, after V lost 3 bases and J lost 1 base. Germline values: CDR1 GTSNPN, CDR2 SVGIG (reference sequence). Per the study methods: Reference gene primer amplification in the assay estimated nucleated cell counts. Clones were read by immunoSEQ multiplex PCR, and TCRdb kept only the in-frame ones, dropping some. That table supplies the V and J calls and clone size; D and trimming were determined from the DNA. In the table there are about 120,000 clones, more than 80% of which are singletons.

The TCR sequence derives from a woman aged 45-60 years with acute or convalescent COVID-19. This chain joins TRBV30 and TRBJ2-2; 8 bases agree with TRBD1. Sequencing input: peripheral blood. CDR3 amino acids: CAWRRQGLNTGELFF. For the CDR3, the DNA is TGTGCCTGGAGGCGACAGGGGCTGAACACCGGGGAGCTGTTTTTT.